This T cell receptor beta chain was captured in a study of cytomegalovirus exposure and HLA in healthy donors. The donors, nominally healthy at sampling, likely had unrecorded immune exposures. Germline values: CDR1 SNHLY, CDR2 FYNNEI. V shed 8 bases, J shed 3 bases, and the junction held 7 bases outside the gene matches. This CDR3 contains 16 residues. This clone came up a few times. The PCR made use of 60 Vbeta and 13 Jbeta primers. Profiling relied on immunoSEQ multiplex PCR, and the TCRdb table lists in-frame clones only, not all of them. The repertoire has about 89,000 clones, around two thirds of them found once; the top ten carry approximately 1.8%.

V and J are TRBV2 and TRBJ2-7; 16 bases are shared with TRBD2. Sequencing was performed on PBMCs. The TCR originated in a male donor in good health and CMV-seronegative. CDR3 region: CASSGTSGGGYYEQYF. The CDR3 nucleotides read TGTGCCAGCTCCGGGACTAGCGGGGGGGGGTACTACGAGCAGTACTTC.